This TCR beta chain was obtained from a study of cytomegalovirus exposure and HLA in healthy donors. Both 60 Vbeta primers and 13 Jbeta primers went into the PCR. Assay used: immunoSEQ multiplex PCR; TCRdb lists only in-frame clones, some missing. This sample has about 200,000 clones, with approximately 79% found just once. CDR1 is SGHDN and CDR2 is FVKESK in the germline V gene. V dropped 6 bases and J dropped 5 bases, with 7 bases sitting between them. The CDR3 is made up of 11 amino acids. Note on this clone: Its antigen is undetermined.

Notes on the study in general: Relative to equally common others, HLA-associated TCR beta chains showed greater clonal expansion in a later analysis. Specificity for CMV antigens was confirmed in vitro for a few of the CMV-associated chains. A missense DCLRE1C variant was associated with V- and J-gene trimming of TCR beta chains in a later analysis, and an independent cohort replicated the association. Later analysis identified several of the most significant clusters that appeared linked to common viral pathogens.

The chain couples TRBV14 to TRBJ2-5; possible D gene TRBD2, 5 bases. The receptor's source is a man over 45 in good health and CMV-seronegative. Sequencing input: PBMCs. CDR3 in amino acids: CASSLAETQYF. The CDR3 DNA reads TGTGCCAGCAGTCTAGCCGAGACCCAGTACTTC. Full variable domain (rest looked up from reference TRBV14 and TRBJ2-5): EAGVTQFPSHSVIEKGQTVTLRCDPISGHDNLYWYRRVMGKEIKFLLHFVKESKQDESGMPNNRFLAERTGGTYSTLKVQPAELEDSGVYFCASSLAETQYFGPGTRLLVL.